This record looks at one T cell receptor (beta chain) sequence and its context. The antigen remains undetermined. This specimen comes from a study of cytomegalovirus exposure and HLA in healthy donors. Overall study results and limits: Rarity marked most TCR sequences, yet some public TCRs occurred in many donors.

The study ran its PCR with 60 Vbeta and 13 Jbeta primers. Data came from immunoSEQ multiplex PCR; TCRdb stores just in-frame clones and leaves some out. The sample consists of fewer than 200,000 clones, 65% to 85% of them appearing once. The CDR3 consists of 16 residues. The material sequenced was PBMCs. The sequence came from a man between 40 and 49 years old in good health and CMV-seropositive. V usage is TRBV21-1 and J usage is TRBJ2-3; TRBD1, as called in the table, went unchecked against the DNA. TRBV21-1 is noted as a pseudogene. The CDR3 bases are TGTGCCAGCAGCATTATCGGGACAGCTAGCACAGATACGCAGTATTTT. It is translated as CASSIIGTASTDTQYF.